The 27 T cell receptor beta chains given below trace back to one sample, sequenced in a study of T cell repertoires in cytomegalovirus infection. TCRdb redid the calling of the reads with MiXCR, one entry per CDR3 protein. This table holds approximately 500,000 distinct CDR3 sequences, approximately 11% found once. The specimen sequenced was PBMCs. These receptor sequences come from a human donor in good health (CMV status not recorded). Some clones in this sample may be carry-over from other donors' samples.

This clonotype was seen many times. The V gene is TRBV2, the J gene TRBJ1-1; D gene uncertain. CDR1 SNHLY and CDR2 FYNNEI come from the germline V gene. V was clipped by 5 bases and J by 1 base, with 11 bases between them. The CDR3 runs 14 residues. The CDR3 DNA is TGTGCCAGCAGTAACGGACTCCCGAACACTGAAGCTTTCTTT. Amino acid sequence: CASSNGLPNTEAFF.

This clonotype has only a few counts. This rearrangement joins TRBV5-1 to TRBJ2-1; the match to TRBD2 covers 10 bases. The trim removed 0 bases at V and 14 bases at J, leaving 11 bases unmatched. The CDR3 loop spans 15 amino acids. Germline V gives CDR1 SGHRS, CDR2 YFSETQ. This chain's CDR3 is CASSLATSGADWEFF. DNA for the CDR3: TGCGCCAGCAGCTTGGCCACTAGCGGGGCGGATTGGGAGTTCTTC.

This clonotype was detected many times. The genes are TRBV5-5 and TRBJ1-1; D possibly corresponds to TRBD1 (6 bases). From germline, CDR1 is SGHKS and CDR2 YYEKEE (reference sequence). V lost 4 bases to trimming and J lost 10 bases, with 23 bases between them. The CDR3 loop spans 15 amino acids. CDR3 in DNA: TGTGCCAGCAGCCGTCTCGTGACCCCCGAGGGGGGAGCTTTCTTT. It specifies CASSRLVTPEGGAFF.

This clonotype was seen repeatedly, ten times or more. V gene TRBV7-3 combines with J gene TRBJ2-1; perhaps TRBD2 as D (6 bases). The V gene lost 2 bases and the J gene lost 7 bases, with 21 bases spanning the gap. The germline V gene encodes CDR1 SGHTA and CDR2 FQGTGA. This CDR3 is built from 17 residues. The CDR3 sequence: CASSLELASDTSNEQFF. CDR3 sequence (DNA): TGTGCCAGCAGCTTAGAATTAGCTAGCGACACTTCTAATGAGCAGTTCTTC. Based on the CDR3 plus reference TRBV7-3 and TRBJ2-1, the full variable domain is GAGVSQTPSNKVTEKGKYVELRCDPISGHTALYWYRQSLGQGPEFLIYFQGTGAADDSGLPNDRFFAVRPEGSVSTLKIQRTERGDSAVYLCASSLELASDTSNEQFFGPGTRLTVL.

This clonotype showed up many times. This chain links TRBV5-8 with TRBJ1-5; D remains unclear. Trimming pared 1 base from V and 6 bases from J, leaving 11 bases between. There are 14 residues in the CDR3. Per germline, CDR1 SGHTS and CDR2 YDEGEE. The CDR3 protein is CASSLFREGQPQHF. The DNA for the CDR3 is TGTGCCAGCAGCTTGTTTCGAGAGGGTCAGCCCCAGCATTTT.

In this sample, this clonotype turned up many times. The chain recombines TRBV6-1 with TRBJ2-7, with TRBD1 matching 7 bases. This CDR3 has 13 amino acids. Germline CDR1 MNHNS, CDR2 SASEGT. J lost 0 bases, V lost 6 bases, and 2 bases had no gene match. CDR3 loop: CASRTGTSYEQYF. The CDR3 DNA is TGTGCCAGCAGGACAGGGACCTCCTACGAGCAGTACTTC.

This chain joins TRBV11-2 and TRBJ2-4; D is possibly TRBD1 (6 bases). Germline values: CDR1 SGHAT, CDR2 FQNNGV. Trimming shortened V by 3 bases and J by 6 bases, and 12 bases separated the two germline ends. This CDR3 comprises 14 residues. The CDR3 sequence is CASSLGFRGNIQYF. As DNA, the CDR3 is TGTGCCAGCAGCTTGGGCTTCAGGGGAAACATTCAGTACTTC.

In its sample, this clonotype was seen many times. The chain joins TRBV20-1 to TRBJ2-7; D is perhaps TRBD1 or TRBD2 (6 bases each). Trimming took 6 bases from V and 1 from J, leaving 13 bases between them. Germline V gene sequence: CDR1 DFQATT, CDR2 SNEGSKA (reference sequence). The CDR3 loop spans 13 amino acids. The CDR3 DNA reads TGCAGTGCGCCGAGGGGGGTTTCCTACGAGCAGTACTTC. Translation: CSAPRGVSYEQYF.

This clonotype was seen repeatedly, ten times or more. V is TRBV12-5 and J is TRBJ1-1; the D gene is possibly TRBD1 (5 bases). In germline, CDR1 is LGHNT, CDR2 FRNRAP. CDR3 length: 15 amino acids. V lost 1 base, J lost 3 bases, and 12 bases lay in between. CDR3 DNA: TGTGCTAGTGGTTTGGATATAGGGGTGGACACTGAAGCTTTCTTT. As protein: CASGLDIGVDTEAFF. The entire variable domain, with the rest obtained from reference TRBV12-5 and TRBJ1-1, is as follows: DARVTQTPRHKVTEMGQEVTMRCQPILGHNTVFWYRQTMMQGLELLAYFRNRAPLDDSGMPKDRFSAEMPDATLATLKIQPSEPRDSAVYFCASGLDIGVDTEAFFGQGTRLTVV.

This clonotype occurred many times. V is TRBV7-9 and J is TRBJ2-7; no clear D gene. CDR1 and CDR2 from the germline V gene are SEHNR and FQNEAQ (reference sequence). This CDR3 spans 14 amino acids. V was clipped by 2 bases and J by 3 bases, with 11 bases between them. The CDR3 region has the DNA TGTGCCAGCAGCTTAAGAGTTGGGAACTACGAGCAGTACTTC. It encodes CASSLRVGNYEQYF.

The genes are TRBV5-6 and TRBJ2-3; D gene uncertain. The CDR3 spans 14 residues. From germline, CDR1 is SGHDT and CDR2 YYEEEE. The V end was cut by 5 bases, the J end by 3 bases, with 13 bases between. CDR3 protein: CASRPGLNTDTQYF. In DNA form, the CDR3 reads TGTGCCAGCAGGCCGGGCCTAAATACAGATACGCAGTATTTT.

This clonotype has at least ten counts. The chain links TRBV12-3 or TRBV12-4 to TRBJ2-5; D remains unclear. V was clipped by 3 bases and J by 1 base, with 12 bases between them. The CDR3 runs 15 residues. The CDR3 sequence is CASSFSGALQETQYF. The CDR3 DNA is TGTGCCAGCAGTTTCTCGGGCGCACTCCAAGAGACCCAGTACTTC.

This clonotype has a count of ten or more. This rearrangement joins TRBV19 to TRBJ1-1; possible D gene TRBD1, 5 bases. CDR1 is LNHDA, CDR2 SQIVND, per germline (reference sequence). The CDR3 extends over 14 amino acids. Trimming stripped 3 bases from V and 4 bases from J, with 12 bases between. The CDR3 here is CASSIGQDITEAFF. The CDR3 region has the DNA TGTGCCAGTAGTATTGGCCAGGACATCACTGAAGCTTTCTTT.

There are many counts of this clonotype. The chain carries TRBV5-1 and TRBJ1-1, with D perhaps TRBD1 (6 bases). Looked up from germline, CDR1 is SGHRS and CDR2 is YFSETQ. This CDR3 has 17 amino acids. Trimming took 3 bases from V and 1 from J, leaving 19 bases between them. In DNA, the CDR3 is TGCGCCAGCAGCTACCTTGCGTGGAAGGGACAGAACACTGAAGCTTTCTTT. It translates to CASSYLAWKGQNTEAFF.

This clonotype was counted between two and nine times. V is TRBV7-3 and J is TRBJ2-1; D perhaps matches TRBD2 (6 bases). CDR3 length equals 13 residues. CDR1 SGHTA and CDR2 FQGTGA come from the germline V gene. V lost 5 bases and J lost 8, with 13 bases in between. CDR3 nucleotides: TGTGCCAGCAGCCCAGGACGGGAGCATGAGCAGTTCTTC. Translating it yields CASSPGREHEQFF.

This clonotype came up many times. This rearrangement joins TRBV19 to TRBJ1-5; D possibly corresponds to TRBD1 (6 bases). The CDR3 sequence is 16 residues long. Germline-derived CDR1 and CDR2 are LNHDA and SQIVND (reference sequence). The V end was cut by 7 bases, the J end by 5 bases, with 21 bases between. In nucleotides, the CDR3 is TGTGCCAGTACCCCGTCTACGACAGGAAGGTATCAGCCCCAGCATTTT. This codes for CASTPSTTGRYQPQHF.

This clonotype has at least ten counts. The DNA of the CDR3 is TGTGCCACTTTCCCCGGGGCGGGCAATGAGCAGTTCTTC. The encoded protein is CATFPGAGNEQFF. The chain links TRBV12-3 or TRBV12-4 to TRBJ2-1; D may match TRBD1 or TRBD2 (5 bases each). The CDR3 sequence is 13 residues long. V was shortened by 10 bases and J by 6 bases, with 16 bases between the two germline ends.

This clonotype has a count of ten or more. The chain carries TRBV7-6 and TRBJ2-5; 8 bases align to TRBD2. CDR3 length: 14 residues. CDR1 and CDR2 from the germline V gene are SGHVS and FNYEAQ. Germline trimming cut 5 bases from V and 5 bases from J; bases unmatched to any gene: 7. CDR3: CASSRSGGSETQYF. CDR3 coding DNA: TGTGCCAGCAGCAGATCGGGGGGGAGCGAGACCCAGTACTTC.

The sample holds many counts of this clonotype. This chain joins TRBV7-2 and TRBJ2-1; 9 nucleotides agree with TRBD2. The CDR3 runs 16 residues. Unmatched junction bases numbered 7, after V lost 5 bases and J lost 2 bases. CDR1 is SGHTA, CDR2 FQGNSA, per germline. The DNA for the CDR3 is TGTGCCAGCAGCACCCAGCGGGGGGCAACCTACAATGAGCAGTTCTTC. Protein product: CASSTQRGATYNEQFF.

The sample holds a few counts of this clonotype. The chain is built from TRBV2 and TRBJ2-1; perhaps TRBD1 as D (6 bases). This CDR3 region has 12 residues. Germline CDR1 reads SNHLY; CDR2 reads FYNNEI. V was trimmed by 10 bases and J by 6 bases, leaving 13 bases between them. CDR3 DNA: TGTGCCAAGACACAGGGAAGCAATGAGCAGTTCTTC. It encodes CAKTQGSNEQFF.

Notes on this clonotype: A single base separates this from a much larger clone, so it may be a read error. The chain links TRBV10-2 to TRBJ1-6; no clear D. CDR1 and CDR2 from the germline V gene are WSHSY and SAAADI. The CDR3 covers 15 residues. The CDR3 protein is CDSSESTPGDSPLHF. DNA for the CDR3: TGCGACAGCAGTGAGTCAACACCTGGGGATTCACCCCTCCACTTT.

This clonotype was recorded many times. The V call is TRBV14, the J call TRBJ2-7; D remains unclear. CDR3 length: 14 residues. In germline, CDR1 is SGHDN, CDR2 FVKESK. Trimming pared 5 bases from V and 0 bases from J, leaving 11 bases between. The CDR3 region has the DNA TGTGCCAGCAGCGGTTTGGGCTACTCCTACGAGCAGTACTTC. As protein: CASSGLGYSYEQYF.

This clonotype was found many times. The rearrangement links TRBV11-3 to TRBJ2-1; 8 bases are a match to TRBD1. Unmatched junction bases numbered 10, after V lost 3 bases and J lost 9 bases. The CDR3 consists of 15 residues. CDR1 is SGHNT and CDR2 is YENEEA in the germline V gene. The CDR3 is CASSFRRGLASEQFF. As DNA, the CDR3 is TGTGCCAGCAGCTTCCGCAGGGGGCTTGCGAGTGAGCAGTTCTTC.

This clonotype was seen only a few times. This chain links TRBV2 with TRBJ2-7; 8 bases line up with TRBD1. The J segment lost 6 bases and the V segment lost 7 bases, leaving 11 bases of the junction unmatched. In germline, CDR1 is SNHLY, CDR2 FYNNEI. The CDR3 is 14 residues long. Written as DNA, the CDR3 is TGTGCCAGCAATATGAGGACAGGGCGAAGCGAGCAGTACTTC. Protein: CASNMRTGRSEQYF.

The sample holds a few counts of this clonotype. V usage is TRBV28 and J usage is TRBJ1-2; a weak D match, TRBD1 (6 bases). Germline CDR1 is MDHEN and CDR2 is SYDVKM. Trimming removed 4 bases at V and 4 bases at J, with 13 bases between. This CDR3 has 14 amino acids. CDR3 nucleotide sequence: TGTGCCAGCAGTTGGGGGGCAGGGAGCTATGGCTACACCTTC. Translation: CASSWGAGSYGYTF.

This clonotype was detected ten times or more. The CDR3 sequence is CASSLASGTGNEQFF. CDR3 nucleotides: TGTGCCAGCAGCTTGGCTAGCGGGACTGGTAATGAGCAGTTCTTC. V is TRBV7-3 and J is TRBJ2-1, with 9 bases aligning to TRBD2. Unmatched junction bases numbered 7, after V lost 3 bases and J lost 7 bases. The CDR3 runs 15 residues. Germline lookup yields CDR1 SGHTA and CDR2 FQGTGA.

This clonotype turned up a few times. The genes are TRBV5-1 and TRBJ2-6; D is possibly TRBD1 (5 bases). Germline V gives CDR1 SGHRS, CDR2 YFSETQ. The CDR3 totals 15 residues. V gave up 5 bases and J gave up 3 bases, with 12 bases separating them. The CDR3 DNA reads as TGCGCCAGCAGTTCTCAGGGTGGTGGGGCCAACGTCCTGACTTTC. Its translation is CASSSQGGGANVLTF. Full variable domain (rest looked up from reference TRBV5-1 and TRBJ2-6): KAGVTQTPRYLIKTRGQQVTLSCSPISGHRSVSWYQQTPGQGLQFLFEYFSETQRNKGNFPGRFSGRQFSNSRSEMNVSTLELGDSALYLCASSSQGGGANVLTFGAGSRLTVL.